The 25 T cell receptor beta chains below were found in one sample sequenced in a study of shared T cell receptors in the human thymus (dated by TCRdb to about 2021). The library was obtained by the immunoSEQ multiplex PCR assay. What TCRdb holds here is the immuneACCESS table cut down to in-frame rearrangements. Part of the clones is not present; checked against another copy, under half of the missing clones reflect an unresolved V gene, and the others are unexplained. The sample table holds hundreds of thousands of clones, of which roughly 74% were seen once. The biggest ten clones account for about 0.013% of the sample. The sample was also linked to a second study, of human thymus T cells.

The specimen was thymocytes. These TCRs come from a boy in the first two years of life with a congenital heart defect. Donor details come from another sample of the same person, matched by shared clones.

This clone was observed a handful of times. The chain has TRBV4-2 and TRBJ2-6; the D is unclear. The V and J ends lost 1 base and 2 bases respectively, with 9 bases between them. The CDR3 is 16 residues long. CDR1 and CDR2 (germline): LGHNA, YNFKEQ. CDR3 residues: CASSQVLGPGANVLTF. The CDR3 DNA sequence: TGTGCCAGCAGCCAAGTCTTGGGCCCTGGGGCCAACGTCCTGACTTTC.

The chain combines TRBV10-3 with TRBJ2-1; 7 nucleotides line up with TRBD2. Germline CDR1 ENHRY, CDR2 SYGVKD. The CDR3 has 15 amino acids. J lost 4 bases, V lost 8 bases, and 11 bases had no gene match. The CDR3 DNA sequence: TGTGCCATCGGGCGGGAGCGCGGGCGATACAATGAGCAGTTCTTC. This codes for CAIGRERGRYNEQFF.

This clone was seen a handful of times. The chain uses TRBV4-3 and TRBJ2-1; TRBD2 agrees at 10 bases. The CDR3 is made up of 18 amino acids. With V trimmed by 0 bases and J by 8 bases, 13 bases remained unmatched. Germline V gene lookup returns CDR1 LGHNA and CDR2 YSLEER. This CDR3 reads CASSQDPPAGGPWDEQFF. The CDR3 coding sequence is TGCGCCAGCAGCCAAGATCCCCCAGCGGGAGGGCCGTGGGATGAGCAGTTCTTC.

The chain combines TRBV10-3 with TRBJ2-7; 9 bases align to TRBD2. The CDR3 has 16 residues. The trim removed 0 bases at V and 0 bases at J, leaving 3 bases unmatched. Per germline, CDR1 ENHRY and CDR2 SYGVKD. CDR3 sequence reads: CAISESISGSSYEQYF. Written as DNA, the CDR3 is TGTGCCATCAGTGAGTCAATTAGCGGGAGCTCCTACGAGCAGTACTTC.

CDR3 amino acids: CASSSTRAGLADAYNEQFF. The CDR3 DNA reads TGTGCCAGCAGCTCAACACGAGCGGGACTAGCGGATGCCTACAATGAGCAGTTCTTC. This chain connects TRBV9 to TRBJ2-1; the match to TRBD2 covers 11 bases. Germline V gene data show CDR1 as SGDLS and CDR2 as YYNGEE. This CDR3 comprises 19 residues. Unmatched junction bases numbered 14, after V lost 4 bases and J lost 2 bases.

The V and J genes are TRBV25-1 and TRBJ2-3; unclear D gene. Germline CDR1 and CDR2: MGHDK and SYGVNS. Trimming left V 6 bases short and J 3 bases short, with 16 bases between. There are 15 residues in the CDR3. Here the CDR3 reads CASSPLFLLTDTQYF. The CDR3 nucleotides are TGTGCCAGCAGCCCCCTTTTCCTTTTGACAGATACGCAGTATTTT.

This chain links TRBV21-1 with TRBJ2-1; the DNA was not used to check the table's D call, TRBD2. TRBV21-1 is a pseudogene segment. The CDR3 extends over 13 amino acids. This CDR3 reads CASSKIGSGEQFF. The CDR3 nucleotides are TGTGCCAGCAGCAAAATTGGGAGTGGTGAGCAGTTCTTC.

V gene TRBV7-2 combines with J gene TRBJ2-7, with TRBD1 identical over 8 bases. Per the germline V gene, CDR1 is SGHTA and CDR2 is FQGNSA. CDR3 length equals 14 residues. Trimming removed 5 bases from V and 1 base from J; junction bases left unmatched: 4. The DNA of the CDR3 is TGTGCCAGCAGCCCATGGGACAGGTCCTACGAGCAGTACTTC. This gives the protein CASSPWDRSYEQYF.

This clone turned up a few times. This CDR3 is CASSTQGVNTEAFF. Written as DNA, the CDR3 is TGTGCCAGCAGTACACAGGGGGTGAACACTGAAGCTTTCTTT. The J gene is TRBJ1-1, the V gene TRBV11-2, with TRBD1 matching over 8 bases. CDR3 size: 14 residues. The V and J ends lost 6 bases and 0 bases, in that order; junction bases with no gene match: 3. CDR1 is SGHAT, CDR2 FQNNGV, per germline. The full variable domain, in which reference TRBV11-2 and TRBJ1-1 provide the parts outside the CDR3, is EAGVAQSPRYKIIEKRQSVAFWCNPISGHATLYWYQQILGQGPKLLIQFQNNGVVDDSQLPKDRFSAERLKGVDSTLKIQPAKLEDSAVYLCASSTQGVNTEAFFGQGTRLTVV.

The V and J genes are TRBV28 and TRBJ2-1; 9 bases agree with TRBD1. V trimming: 6 bases; J trimming: 5 bases; junction bases outside the gene matches: 11. CDR1 MDHEN and CDR2 SYDVKM come from the germline V gene. This CDR3 contains 16 residues. CDR3 sequence reads: CASSPPLDRGHNEQFF. The DNA for the CDR3 is TGTGCCAGCAGCCCACCACTGGACAGGGGTCACAATGAGCAGTTCTTC.

The CDR3, as DNA: TGCGCCAGCAGCTTTTCTGTCTCGAGGGAACTAGCGGGAGTTACCTACAATGAGCAGTTCTTC. This gives the protein CASSFSVSRELAGVTYNEQFF. The V gene is TRBV5-1, the J gene TRBJ2-1, with 11 positions matching TRBD2. Germline V gene lookup returns CDR1 SGHRS and CDR2 YFSETQ. The CDR3 loop spans 21 amino acids. The V segment lost 2 bases and the J segment 2 bases; nucleotides outside the gene matches: 18.

The V gene is TRBV6-5, the J gene TRBJ2-7, with TRBD2 identical over 14 bases. Germline lookup yields CDR1 MNHEY and CDR2 SVGAGI. The CDR3 spans 14 residues. Trimming removed 6 bases from V and 7 bases from J; junction bases left unmatched: 5. CDR3 coding DNA: TGTGCCAGCAGATCGGGACTAGCGGGAGTTGAGCAGTACTTC. Translated: CASRSGLAGVEQYF.

The chain carries TRBV4-1 and TRBJ2-7, with D perhaps TRBD2 (6 bases). Germline lookup yields CDR1 MGHRA and CDR2 YSYEKL. V was clipped by 2 bases and J by 4 bases, with 24 bases between them. The CDR3 is 18 amino acids. The CDR3 protein is CASSQSPLSGPIRYEQYF. The CDR3 DNA reads as TGCGCCAGCAGCCAAAGCCCTCTTAGCGGACCCATTCGGTACGAGCAGTACTTC.

Concerning this clone itself: Distinct nucleotide sequences in the sample also encode this CDR3. The chain joins TRBV5-1 to TRBJ2-3; D remains ambiguous. The CDR3 sequence is 11 residues long. Germline V lookup: CDR1 SGHRS, CDR2 YFSETQ. Trimming shortened V by 5 bases and J by 3 bases, and 4 bases separated the two germline ends. The DNA for the CDR3 is TGCGCCAGCAGTAGTACAGATACGCAGTATTTT. As protein: CASSSTDTQYF.

V gene TRBV29-1 combines with J gene TRBJ1-1; no firm D call. In germline, CDR1 is SQVTM, CDR2 ANQGSEA. The ends were cut back, 5 bases at V and 4 bases at J, with 14 bases in the middle. The CDR3 consists of 13 residues. Here the CDR3 DNA reads TGCAGCGTTTCGGATGGTCCGGGCACTGAAGCTTTCTTT. Protein product: CSVSDGPGTEAFF.

The chain links TRBV5-1 to TRBJ2-2; a possible D gene is TRBD1 (6 bases). The CDR3 has 15 residues. The germline V gene encodes CDR1 SGHRS and CDR2 YFSETQ. Trimming removed 0 bases from V and 1 base from J, with 7 bases in between. As DNA, the CDR3 is TGCGCCAGCAGCTTGGCACAGGGGAACACCGGGGAGCTGTTTTTT. Translation: CASSLAQGNTGELFF.

The V gene is TRBV4-3, the J gene TRBJ2-7, with TRBD2 matching over 8 bases. CDR3 length equals 15 residues. CDR1 and CDR2 from the germline V gene are LGHNA and YSLEER. Trimming at V came to 1 base and at J to 0 bases, leaving 2 bases not matched to a gene. The CDR3 here is CASSQALAGSYEQYF. The CDR3 bases are TGCGCCAGCAGCCAAGCTCTAGCGGGCTCCTACGAGCAGTACTTC.

The chain is built from TRBV29-1 and TRBJ2-5; a possible D gene is TRBD2 (5 bases). Germline V lookup: CDR1 SQVTM, CDR2 ANQGSEA. The CDR3 loop spans 13 amino acids. The CDR3 protein is CTVRVPGKETQYF. The CDR3 nucleotides read TGCACCGTGAGGGTACCGGGGAAAGAGACCCAGTACTTC.

The chain links TRBV11-2 to TRBJ2-1, with 13 positions matching TRBD2. V shed 5 bases and J 5 bases; nucleotides not matched to a gene: 3. The CDR3 has 15 amino acids. Germline values: CDR1 SGHAT, CDR2 FQNNGV. CDR3 sequence: CASSPTSGRDNEQFF. The CDR3, as DNA: TGTGCCAGCAGCCCTACTAGCGGGAGGGACAATGAGCAGTTCTTC.

This clone was observed a few times. The J gene is TRBJ2-7, the V gene TRBV7-9, with 8 positions matching TRBD1. The CDR3 totals 15 residues. V was clipped by 0 bases and J by 0 bases; unmatched bases: 1. Germline lookup yields CDR1 SEHNR and CDR2 FQNEAQ (reference sequence). Written as DNA, the CDR3 is TGTGCCAGCAGCTTAGCGGGACAGGACTCCTACGAGCAGTACTTC. Residues: CASSLAGQDSYEQYF.

This chain uses TRBV29-1 with TRBJ2-1; 15 bases match TRBD2. V was clipped by 7 bases and J by 10 bases; unmatched bases: 5. Germline values: CDR1 SQVTM, CDR2 ANQGSEA. The CDR3 sequence is 13 residues long. In DNA form, the CDR3 reads TGCAGCGCTAGGACTAGCGGGAGGGCCGAGCAGTTCTTC. Protein product: CSARTSGRAEQFF.

This clone was seen a handful of times. The genes are TRBV30 and TRBJ2-7, with TRBD2 matching over 8 bases. This CDR3 contains 15 residues. Germline trimming cut 1 base from V and 4 bases from J; bases unmatched to any gene: 9. The germline CDR1 and CDR2 sequences are GTSNPN and SVGIG (reference sequence). CDR3 sequence (DNA): TGTGCCTGGAGTGAGACGAGCGGGAGAAGGTACGAGCAGTACTTC. Encoded protein: CAWSETSGRRYEQYF. The whole variable domain, filled in from reference TRBV30 and TRBJ2-7, reads SQTIHQWPATLVQPVGSPLSLECTVEGTSNPNLYWYRQAAGRGLQLLFYSVGIGQISSEVPQNLSASRPQDRQFILSSKKLLLSDSGFYLCAWSETSGRRYEQYFGPGTRLTVT.

In this sample, this clone turned up once. This chain links TRBV4-3 with TRBJ2-7; 10 bases are shared with TRBD1. CDR3 size: 17 residues. Germline V CDR1 and CDR2: LGHNA, YSLEER. Losses at the gene ends were 3 bases for V and 5 bases for J; bases not matched to a gene: 13. CDR3 bases: TGCGCCAGCAGCCACCGCCCTCCGGGACAGGGGTCAGACGAGCAGTACTTC. Translation gives CASSHRPPGQGSDEQYF.

The chain carries TRBV28 and TRBJ2-2; 7 positions agree with TRBD1. The CDR3 contains 14 residues. The V and J ends lost 5 bases and 4 bases, in that order; junction bases with no gene match: 4. Per germline, CDR1 MDHEN and CDR2 SYDVKM. In DNA, the CDR3 is TGTGCCAGCAGTCGACAGGGTGCCACCGGGGAGCTGTTTTTT. Translation gives CASSRQGATGELFF.

The chain has TRBV4-1 and TRBJ2-1; the match to TRBD2 covers 10 bases. The CDR3 contains 18 residues. From germline, CDR1 is MGHRA and CDR2 YSYEKL. Germline trimming cut 0 bases from V and 8 bases from J; bases unmatched to any gene: 13. CDR3 loop: CASSQEPPWTSGPHEQFF. For the CDR3, the DNA is TGCGCCAGCAGCCAAGAGCCGCCCTGGACTAGCGGTCCACATGAGCAGTTCTTC.